Listed below are T cell receptor beta chains from one sample, sequenced in a study of blood T cell repertoires in COVID-19. Data came from immunoSEQ multiplex PCR; TCRdb stores just in-frame clones and leaves some out. The top ten hold about a sixth of the sample, which has around 150,000 clones, more than 75% seen once. The sample comprised peripheral blood. These receptors all stem from a man aged 55 to 70 with active or convalescent COVID-19. Both conserved end residues are part of each CDR3. D genes are given only for firm matches. Only some rows state a clone size, as once, few, many or a class for expanded clones.

D gene	clone size	J gene	V gene	CDR3 length	CDR3 DNA	CDR3 protein
TRBD2	NA	TRBJ2-1	TRBV2	16	TGTGCCAGCCGCCCAAGGTGGCTAGCGGATAACAATGAGCAGTTCTTC	CASRPRWLADNNEQFF
NA	NA	TRBJ2-3	TRBV18	16	TGTGCCAGCTCAGCCCCTCTGGCGGGAAGCACAGATACGCAGTATTTT	CASSAPLAGSTDTQYF
NA	NA	TRBJ2-2	TRBV5-1	14	TGCGCCAGCAGCTTATCAGGGAACACCGGGGAGCTGTTTTTT	CASSLSGNTGELFF
TRBD1	NA	TRBJ1-6	TRBV28	16	TGTGCCAGCAGTGGCCCCACAGGGGGTAATAATTCACCCCTCCACTTT	CASSGPTGGNNSPLHF
NA	NA	TRBJ2-6	TRBV7-9	17	TGTGCCAGCAGCCCTCAGGATGGGCTCTCTGGGGCCAACGTCCTGACTTTC	CASSPQDGLSGANVLTF
NA	once	TRBJ1-4	TRBV5-6	13	TGTGCCAGCAGCTTGGATCCAAATGAAAAACTGTTTTTT	CASSLDPNEKLFF
NA	NA	TRBJ1-1	TRBV6-5	13	TGTGCCAGCAGTTTTCAGGGAGGGGTAGAAGCTTTCTTT	CASSFQGGVEAFF
TRBD1	NA	TRBJ1-2	TRBV2	13	TGTGCCAGCGCAGACAGGGCCCGTCATGGCTACACCTTC	CASADRARHGYTF
TRBD2	NA	TRBJ2-7	TRBV30	14	TGTGCCTGGGGTCTAGCGGGAGGGAAAGCGGAGCAGTACTTC	CAWGLAGGKAEQYF
TRBD1	NA	TRBJ1-4	TRBV27	17	TGTGCCAGCAGTAAGGGGGACAGGGAAGCAACTAATGAAAAACTGTTTTTT	CASSKGDREATNEKLFF
TRBD1	NA	TRBJ2-2	TRBV23-1	14	TGCGCCAGCCTACAGGGGGCTTACACCGGGGAGCTGTTTTTT	CASLQGAYTGELFF
NA	NA	TRBJ1-5	TRBV6-1	13	TGTGCCAGCAGTGAGGCCAGCAATCAGCCCCAGCATTTT	CASSEASNQPQHF
TRBD1	NA	TRBJ2-3	TRBV5-4	15	TGTGCCAGCAGCTCAGGGGGCGCGGGCACAGATACGCAGTATTTT	CASSSGGAGTDTQYF
NA	NA	TRBJ1-5	TRBV10-2	12	TGCGCCAGCAGTGAGTCTCGGGGACCCCAGCATTTT	CASSESRGPQHF
TRBD1	few	TRBJ1-1	TRBV16	14	TGTGCCAGCAGCCCATTACCCGGGACAGGGACGGCTTTCTTT	CASSPLPGTGTAFF
TRBD1	NA	TRBJ2-2	TRBV27	15	TGTGCCAGCAGTTTATGGACAGGGTTCCCCGGGGAGCTGTTTTTT	CASSLWTGFPGELFF
NA	NA	TRBJ1-5	TRBV2	19	TGTGCCAGCAGTGAAGCGTGGAGGGGCGGGATAGGAAGCAATCAGCCCCAGCATTTT	CASSEAWRGGIGSNQPQHF
NA	NA	TRBJ1-2	TRBV7-2	14	TGTGCCAGCAGCTTAGAGGCAGGGAAATATGGCTACACCTTC	CASSLEAGKYGYTF
NA	NA	TRBJ2-1	TRBV6-2/TRBV6-3	11	TGTGCCAGCAGTACTGCGGCAGAGCAGTTCTTC	CASSTAAEQFF
NA	NA	TRBJ1-5	TRBV28	15	TGTGCCAGCAGTCTCGACATGGGTTCCTATCAGCCCCAGCATTTT	CASSLDMGSYQPQHF
TRBD2	NA	TRBJ2-5	TRBV19	15	TGTGCCAGTAGTATCAACGGACTAGGCCAAGAGACCCAGTACTTC	CASSINGLGQETQYF
TRBD1	NA	TRBJ1-2	TRBV6-5	15	TGTGCCAGCAGACAAACCGGGACAGGGGAATATGGCTACACCTTC	CASRQTGTGEYGYTF
NA	NA	TRBJ1-5	TRBV10-3	13	TGTGCCATCAGTGAATGGACAGATCAGCCCCAGCATTTT	CAISEWTDQPQHF